What follows are 19 T cell receptor beta chains derived from one specimen sequenced in a study of cytomegalovirus exposure and HLA in healthy donors. PCR amplification relied on 60 Vbeta primers (plus 13 Jbeta primers). Libraries were prepared by immunoSEQ multiplex PCR; TCRdb keeps only in-frame clonotypes and omits some of them. The profile shows about 140,000 clones, 73% of them singletons. What was sequenced was PBMCs. These receptors came from a human donor in good health.

Only a few counts were recorded for this clone. The CDR3 sequence: CASSGTGAPESYYGYTF. CDR3 DNA: TGTGCCAGCAGTGGAACAGGGGCCCCGGAGTCATACTATGGCTACACCTTC. The chain is built from TRBV6-1 and TRBJ1-2, with 7 bases identical to TRBD1. There are 17 residues in the CDR3. CDR1 and CDR2 (germline): MNHNS, SASEGT. V gave up 4 bases and J gave up 3 bases; unmatched junction bases: 14.

The chain carries TRBV9 and TRBJ2-7; 10 nucleotides line up with TRBD2. The CDR3 totals 15 residues. Trimming took 0 bases from V and 7 from J; bases not matched to a gene: 7. From germline, CDR1 is SGDLS and CDR2 YYNGEE. Here the CDR3 reads CASSVELAGFGEQYF. CDR3 coding DNA: TGTGCCAGCAGCGTAGAACTAGCGGGATTCGGGGAGCAGTACTTC. Drawing the rest from reference TRBV9 and TRBJ2-7, the complete variable domain is DSGVTQTPKHLITATGQRVTLRCSPRSGDLSVYWYQQSLDQGLQFLIQYYNGEERAKGNILERFSAQQFPDLHSELNLSSLELGDSALYFCASSVELAGFGEQYFGPGTRLTVT.

The rearrangement joins TRBV27 to TRBJ1-2, with D perhaps TRBD1 (5 bases). The germline gives CDR1 MNHEY, CDR2 SMNVEV (reference sequence). V lost 2 bases and J 5 bases, leaving 6 bases between the germline ends. The CDR3 spans 12 residues. The CDR3 bases are TGTGCCAGCAGTTTACCAGGGTATGGCTACACCTTC. As protein: CASSLPGYGYTF.

This clone was counted once. This chain connects TRBV5-1 to TRBJ2-5, with a possible D match to TRBD2 (6 bases). V was cut by 4 bases and J by 3 bases, with 16 bases left in between. CDR1 is SGHRS and CDR2 is YFSETQ in the germline V gene. The CDR3 is 15 residues long. CDR3 loop: CASSTAGRAEETQYF. In nucleotides, the CDR3 is TGCGCCAGCAGCACCGCGGGGCGGGCCGAAGAGACCCAGTACTTC.

The chain employs TRBV6-6 and TRBJ1-5; D possibly corresponds to TRBD1 (6 bases). The V gene's germline CDR1 is MNHNY and CDR2 SVGAGI (reference sequence). V was shortened by 6 bases and J by 5 bases, with 11 bases between the two germline ends. This CDR3 is 13 amino acids long. CDR3 residues: CASSRQVDQPQHF. Here the CDR3 DNA reads TGTGCCAGCAGCAGACAGGTGGATCAGCCCCAGCATTTT.

The genes are TRBV6-1 and TRBJ2-7; D perhaps matches TRBD1 (6 bases). Germline assignment: CDR1 MNHNS and CDR2 SASEGT. Trimming shortened V by 0 bases and J by 1 base, and 16 bases separated the two germline ends. This CDR3 is 17 amino acids long. The CDR3 bases are TGTGCCAGCAGTGAAGCCCCCGCACAGGGTTCTTCCTACGAGCAGTACTTC. Protein sequence: CASSEAPAQGSSYEQYF.

The chain recombines TRBV29-1 with TRBJ1-1; D unresolved. V gave up 4 bases and J gave up 0 bases, with 9 bases separating them. Per the germline V gene, CDR1 is SQVTM and CDR2 is ANQGSEA. This CDR3 comprises 13 residues. The CDR3 nucleotides read TGCAGCGTTGCTACCCATCTGAACACTGAAGCTTTCTTT. This codes for CSVATHLNTEAFF.

The chain links TRBV7-9 to TRBJ2-7; a weak D match, TRBD2 (5 bases). Per the germline V gene, CDR1 is SEHNR and CDR2 is FQNEAQ (reference sequence). With 3 bases removed from V and 0 bases from J, the gap between germline ends came to 12 bases. There are 15 residues in the CDR3. CDR3 sequence (DNA): TGTGCCAGCAGCTTTGGGCTAGCACACTCCTACGAGCAGTACTTC. Protein: CASSFGLAHSYEQYF.

V usage is TRBV11-3 and J usage is TRBJ2-7; D not certain. The CDR3 has 14 residues. Between the trimmed V and J ends, which lost 1 base and 1 base, there was a span of 8 bases. The germline V gene has CDR1 SGHNT and CDR2 YENEEA. The CDR3 sequence: CASSLVGGSYEQYF. DNA for the CDR3: TGTGCCAGCAGCTTAGTCGGCGGTTCCTACGAGCAGTACTTC.

For the CDR3, the DNA is TGTGCCAGCAGTGAAGGTCCGGGACTTAATCAGCCCCAGCATTTT. This codes for CASSEGPGLNQPQHF. The chain is built from TRBV25-1 and TRBJ1-5; possible D gene TRBD1, 5 bases. The CDR3 runs to 15 residues. CDR1 MGHDK and CDR2 SYGVNS come from the germline V gene. V dropped 2 bases and J dropped 4 bases, with 12 bases sitting between them.

The chain couples TRBV7-9 to TRBJ2-2; D gene unclear. The V end lost 5 bases, the J end lost 5 bases, and 9 bases lay between the germline ends. The CDR3 sequence is 13 residues long. Looked up from germline, CDR1 is SEHNR and CDR2 is FQNEAQ (reference sequence). The CDR3 DNA follows: TGTGCCAGCAGCCTGATAGCTACCGGGGAGCTGTTTTTT. Residues: CASSLIATGELFF.

This rearrangement joins TRBV5-3 to TRBJ2-1, with a tentative D call TRBD2 (6 bases). TRBV5-3 is an ORF; its function is uncertain. V lost 5 bases to trimming and J lost 5 bases, with 11 bases between them. This CDR3 region has 13 residues. This CDR3 reads CARSRGKNNEQFF. CDR3 nucleotide sequence: TGTGCCAGAAGTCGGGGGAAGAACAATGAGCAGTTCTTC.

The genes are TRBV5-1 and TRBJ2-5, with D tentatively TRBD1 (6 bases). The CDR3 runs 16 residues. Germline CDR1 reads SGHRS; CDR2 reads YFSETQ. V lost 0 bases and J lost 11, with 23 bases in between. This CDR3 is CASSLEGDTTSGEQYF. CDR3 DNA: TGCGCCAGCAGCTTGGAGGGGGATACTACCTCGGGTGAGCAGTACTTC.

Comment on this clone: This same CDR3 is encoded by further DNA sequences in the sample. The chain is built from TRBV6-1 and TRBJ1-1; D is possibly TRBD1 (6 bases). CDR3 size: 14 residues. Between the trimmed V and J ends, which lost 5 bases and 0 bases, there was a span of 10 bases. Germline V lookup: CDR1 MNHNS, CDR2 SASEGT. The CDR3 DNA reads TGTGCCAGCAGTCTAGACAGGATGAACACTGAAGCTTTCTTT. Translation: CASSLDRMNTEAFF.

The chain uses TRBV6-6 and TRBJ1-5; TRBD1 might be the D (6 bases). The CDR3 is 15 amino acids. Germline V CDR1 and CDR2: MNHNY, SVGAGI (reference sequence). V lost 1 base and J lost 4, with 11 bases in between. The CDR3 loop is CASSYLDSKNQPQHF. The CDR3 DNA reads as TGTGCCAGCAGTTACTTGGACAGTAAGAATCAGCCCCAGCATTTT.

This chain joins TRBV4-2 and TRBJ2-2; 9 nucleotides line up with TRBD2. The CDR3 runs 19 residues. Germline CDR1 reads LGHNA; CDR2 reads YNFKEQ. V gave up 2 bases and J gave up 7 bases; unmatched junction bases: 17. CDR3 amino acids: CASSQKPRASGIRNGELFF. The DNA for the CDR3 is TGTGCCAGCAGCCAAAAGCCAAGGGCTAGCGGGATAAGGAACGGGGAGCTGTTTTTT.

J is TRBJ2-2 and V is TRBV15, with D possibly matching TRBD1 (5 bases). The V gene's germline CDR1 is LNHNV and CDR2 YYDKDF (reference sequence). V gave up 8 bases and J gave up 3 bases, with 16 bases separating them. This CDR3 is 15 amino acids long. The CDR3 coding sequence is TGTGCCACCGGGGCGTCCCAAGGCGACACCGGGGAGCTGTTTTTT. Translated: CATGASQGDTGELFF.

The chain links TRBV7-2 to TRBJ1-5; the D gene is possibly TRBD1 (5 bases). The germline V gene encodes CDR1 SGHTA and CDR2 FQGNSA. CDR3 length: 13 amino acids. Trimming cost V 4 bases and J 4 bases, with 8 bases left between them. The CDR3 loop reads CASSWTLNQPQHF. As DNA, the CDR3 is TGTGCCAGCAGCTGGACACTGAATCAGCCCCAGCATTTT.

The sample holds a few counts of this clone. V gene TRBV5-4 combines with J gene TRBJ1-2; D is ambiguous. Trimming took off 0 bases at V and 3 bases at J, with 15 bases between the two ends. This CDR3 has 16 residues. Looked up from germline, CDR1 is SGHNT and CDR2 is YYREEE (reference sequence). In DNA form, the CDR3 reads TGTGCCAGCAGCTTGGATCTTAGGGAGGGATACTATGGCTACACCTTC. Protein: CASSLDLREGYYGYTF.